This T cell receptor beta chain was obtained from a study of T cell responses to AZD1222 COVID-19 vaccine. Overall study results and limits: At baseline, seropositivity was found in only a handful of AZD1222 recipients.

Pooling of second doses given at about 4 or about 12 weeks was done. Concerning this clone: The antigen is undetermined.

This table comes from immunoSEQ multiplex PCR, and its TCRdb copy is limited to in-frame clones, with some not included. The data hold 150,000 to 250,000 clones, with 90% to 95% observed a single time. The starting material was peripheral blood, obtained 28 days after the second AZD1222 dose. The receptor was isolated from an adult who received the AZD1222 COVID-19 vaccine.

The CDR3 reads CASSLGQGAGGNTIYF. DNA for the CDR3: TGTGCCAGCAGCCTAGGACAGGGGGCGGGTGGAAACACCATATATTTT. The gene calls are TRBV28 and TRBJ1-3; 11 bases match TRBD1. V was pared by 6 bases and J by 3 bases, with 7 bases of the junction left unmatched. Germline V gives CDR1 MDHEN, CDR2 SYDVKM. The CDR3 totals 16 residues.